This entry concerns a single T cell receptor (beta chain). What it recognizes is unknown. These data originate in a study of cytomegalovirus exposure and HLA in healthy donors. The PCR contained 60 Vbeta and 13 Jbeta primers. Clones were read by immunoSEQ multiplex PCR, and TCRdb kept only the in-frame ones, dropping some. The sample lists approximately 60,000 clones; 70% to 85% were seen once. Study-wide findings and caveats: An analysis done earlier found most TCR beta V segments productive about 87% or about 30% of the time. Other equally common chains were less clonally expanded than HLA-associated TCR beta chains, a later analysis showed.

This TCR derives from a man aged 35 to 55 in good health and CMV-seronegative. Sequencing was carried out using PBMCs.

The CDR3 region is CASSPRQNSNYGYTF. CDR3 bases: TGTGCCAGCAGCCCGCGACAGAATTCTAACTATGGCTACACCTTC. The chain combines TRBV13 with TRBJ1-2, with D possibly being TRBD1 (5 bases). The V gene's germline CDR1 is PRHDT and CDR2 FYEKMQ (reference sequence). V lost 5 bases and J lost 0, with 13 bases in between. This CDR3 has 15 amino acids. The full variable domain, with the rest looked up from reference TRBV13 and TRBJ1-2, is AAGVIQSPRHLIKEKRETATLKCYPIPRHDTVYWYQQGPGQDPQFLISFYEKMQSDKGSIPDRFSAQQFSDYHSELNMSSLELGDSALYFCASSPRQNSNYGYTFGSGTRLTVV.